A single sample gave rise to the 10 T cell receptor beta chains below, sequenced in a study of blood T cell repertoires in COVID-19. TCRdb keeps only in-frame clones here, not all; method: immunoSEQ multiplex PCR. The sample has 130,000 to 150,000 clones, more than 75% seen once. The sample was PBMCs or T cells enriched from blood (not recorded which). The receptors were gathered from a woman between 25 and 40 years old with acute COVID-19.

The chain couples TRBV5-1 to TRBJ2-3; maybe TRBD1 (6 bases). Deletions cut 6 bases from V and 2 bases from J, with 16 bases between. Germline CDR1 is SGHRS and CDR2 is YFSETQ. CDR3 length: 15 residues. The CDR3 DNA reads TGCGCCAGCACCGGTGACGGACAGCACACAGATACGCAGTATTTT. This codes for CASTGDGQHTDTQYF.

This clone was observed a single time. V usage is TRBV5-4 and J usage is TRBJ2-3; 7 bases line up with TRBD2. The CDR3 loop spans 17 amino acids. CDR1 and CDR2 from the germline V gene are SGHNT and YYREEE (reference sequence). Germline trimming cut 3 bases from V and 0 bases from J; bases unmatched to any gene: 10. CDR3: CASSSGPSGSSTDTQYF. In nucleotides, the CDR3 is TGTGCCAGCAGCTCTGGCCCTAGCGGATCTAGCACAGATACGCAGTATTTT.

J is TRBJ2-5 and V is TRBV24-1; unclear D gene. Germline CDR1 reads KGHDR; CDR2 reads SFDVKD. Trimming took 5 bases from V and 5 from J, leaving 5 bases between them. The CDR3 contains 11 residues. The CDR3 bases are TGTGCCACCAGTGTCGAGGAGACCCAGTACTTC. This gives the protein CATSVEETQYF.

The chain couples TRBV6-5 to TRBJ2-7, with TRBD2 as a possible D gene (6 bases). Germline V gene sequence: CDR1 MNHEY, CDR2 SVGAGI. The CDR3 consists of 14 residues. Deletions cut 6 bases from V and 2 bases from J, with 14 bases between. Here the CDR3 reads CASREGPNPYEQYF. The CDR3, as DNA: TGTGCCAGCAGGGAGGGTCCCAACCCCTACGAGCAGTACTTC.

The chain combines TRBV4-2 with TRBJ2-7, with 12 nucleotides matching TRBD2. The CDR3 totals 15 residues. The germline V gene encodes CDR1 LGHNA and CDR2 YNFKEQ. The trim removed 0 bases at V and 5 bases at J, leaving 2 bases unmatched. CDR3 nucleotides: TGTGCCAGCAGCCAAGAAAGACTAGCGGGAGACGAGCAGTACTTC. Translating gives CASSQERLAGDEQYF.

This chain joins TRBV24-1 and TRBJ1-2; 7 bases match TRBD1. J gave up 2 bases and V 3 bases, and 5 bases lay outside the gene matches. This CDR3 has 15 amino acids. CDR1 and CDR2 (germline): KGHDR, SFDVKD. In DNA form, the CDR3 reads TGTGCCACCAGTGATCACGGGACAGCCAACTATGGCTACACCTTC. Protein product: CATSDHGTANYGYTF.

The chain carries TRBV5-1 and TRBJ1-1; 7 positions match TRBD1. Germline V gene sequence: CDR1 SGHRS, CDR2 YFSETQ. Trimming removed 2 bases from V and 5 bases from J; junction bases left unmatched: 9. The CDR3 spans 15 residues. As DNA, the CDR3 is TGCGCCAGCAGCTTAGCAGGGGGATCGTGGACTGAAGCTTTCTTT. Translated, it gives CASSLAGGSWTEAFF.

The V and J genes are TRBV5-1 and TRBJ1-1, with 10 nucleotides matching TRBD1. Germline V CDR1 and CDR2: SGHRS, YFSETQ. The CDR3 consists of 17 residues. The V gene end was trimmed by 2 bases and the J gene end by 1 base; junction bases not matched to a gene: 8. Here the CDR3 reads CASSFIPGTGANTEAFF. The CDR3 DNA reads TGCGCCAGCAGCTTTATTCCCGGGACAGGGGCGAACACTGAAGCTTTCTTT.

This sequence joins TRBV5-1 and TRBJ2-5, with 11 bases matching TRBD2. The CDR3 runs to 15 residues. V gave up 3 bases and J gave up 5 bases; unmatched junction bases: 6. Germline loops: CDR1 SGHRS, CDR2 YFSETQ. The CDR3 region has the DNA TGCGCCAGCAGCTCACTTGTAGCGGGAGGGGAGACCCAGTACTTC. Its protein is CASSSLVAGGETQYF.

This chain uses TRBV7-9 with TRBJ2-3; D not resolved. The germline V gene encodes CDR1 SEHNR and CDR2 FQNEAQ (reference sequence). The CDR3 runs 12 residues. Trimming stripped 5 bases from V and 2 bases from J, with 5 bases between. The CDR3 bases are TGTGCCAGCAGCCCCATCACAGATACGCAGTATTTT. Protein sequence: CASSPITDTQYF. Complete variable domain (other parts from reference TRBV7-9 and TRBJ2-3): DTGVSQNPRHKITKRGQNVTFRCDPISEHNRLYWYRQTLGQGPEFLTYFQNEAQLEKSRLLSDRFSAERPKGSFSTLEIQRTEQGDSAMYLCASSPITDTQYFGPGTRLTVL.